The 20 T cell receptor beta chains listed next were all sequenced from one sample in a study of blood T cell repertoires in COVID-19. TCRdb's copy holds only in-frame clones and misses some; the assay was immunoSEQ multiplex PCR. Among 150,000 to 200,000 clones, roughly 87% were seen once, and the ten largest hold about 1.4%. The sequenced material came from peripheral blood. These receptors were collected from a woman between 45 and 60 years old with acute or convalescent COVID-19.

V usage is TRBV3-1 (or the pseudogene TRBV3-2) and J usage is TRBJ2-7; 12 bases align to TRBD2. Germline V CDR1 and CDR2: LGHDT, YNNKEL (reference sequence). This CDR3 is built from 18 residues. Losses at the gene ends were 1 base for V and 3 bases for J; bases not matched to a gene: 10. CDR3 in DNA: TGTGCCAGCAGCCAAGCCGAACGGACTAGCGGGACCTACTACGAGCAGTACTTC. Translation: CASSQAERTSGTYYEQYF.

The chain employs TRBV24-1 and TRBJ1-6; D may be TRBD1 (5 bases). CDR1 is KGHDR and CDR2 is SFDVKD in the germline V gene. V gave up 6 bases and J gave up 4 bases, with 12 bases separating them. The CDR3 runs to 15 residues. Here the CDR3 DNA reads TGTGCCACCAGTCCCAAGGACACATATAATTCACCCCTCCACTTT. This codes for CATSPKDTYNSPLHF.

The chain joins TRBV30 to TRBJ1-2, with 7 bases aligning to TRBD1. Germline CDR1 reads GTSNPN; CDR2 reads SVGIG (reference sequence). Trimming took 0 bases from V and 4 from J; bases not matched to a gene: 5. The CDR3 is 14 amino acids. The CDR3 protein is CAWSVPDRVYGYTF. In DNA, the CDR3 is TGTGCCTGGAGTGTACCCGACAGGGTCTATGGCTACACCTTC.

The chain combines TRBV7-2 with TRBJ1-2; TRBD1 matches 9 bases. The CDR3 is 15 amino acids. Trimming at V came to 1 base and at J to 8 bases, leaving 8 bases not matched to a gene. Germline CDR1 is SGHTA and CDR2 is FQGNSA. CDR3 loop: CASSLVSRTGGGYTF. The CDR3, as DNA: TGTGCCAGCAGCTTAGTCTCCAGAACAGGGGGCGGCTACACCTTC. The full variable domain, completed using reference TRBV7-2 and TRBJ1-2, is GAGVSQSPSNKVTEKGKDVELRCDPISGHTALYWYRQSLGQGLEFLIYFQGNSAPDKSGLPSDRFSAERTGGSVSTLTIQRTQQEDSAVYLCASSLVSRTGGGYTFGSGTRLTVV.

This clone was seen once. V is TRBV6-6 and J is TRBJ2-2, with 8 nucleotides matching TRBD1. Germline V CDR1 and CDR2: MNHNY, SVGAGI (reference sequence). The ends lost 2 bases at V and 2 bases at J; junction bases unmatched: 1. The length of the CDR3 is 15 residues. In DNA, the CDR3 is TGTGCCAGCAGTTACGGACAGGGAAACACCGGGGAGCTGTTTTTT. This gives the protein CASSYGQGNTGELFF.

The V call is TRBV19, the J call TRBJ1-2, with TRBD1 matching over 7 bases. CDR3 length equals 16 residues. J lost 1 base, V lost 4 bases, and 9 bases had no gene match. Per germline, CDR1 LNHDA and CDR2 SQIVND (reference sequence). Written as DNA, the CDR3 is TGTGCCAGTAGTACGACCTCGACAGGGTTTAACTATGGCTACACCTTC. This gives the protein CASSTTSTGFNYGYTF.

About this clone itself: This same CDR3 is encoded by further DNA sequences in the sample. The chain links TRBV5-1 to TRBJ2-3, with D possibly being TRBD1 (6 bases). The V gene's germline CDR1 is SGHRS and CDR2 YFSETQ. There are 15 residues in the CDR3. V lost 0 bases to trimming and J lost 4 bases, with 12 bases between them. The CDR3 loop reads CASSLGGQVADTQYF. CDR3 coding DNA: TGCGCCAGCAGCTTGGGGGGGCAGGTGGCAGATACGCAGTATTTT.

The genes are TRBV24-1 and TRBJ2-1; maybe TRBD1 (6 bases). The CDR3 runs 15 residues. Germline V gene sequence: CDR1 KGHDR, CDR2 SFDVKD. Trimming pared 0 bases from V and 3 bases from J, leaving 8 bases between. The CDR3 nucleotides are TGTGCCACCAGTGATTTGCGGGACAACTACAATGAGCAGTTCTTC. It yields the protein CATSDLRDNYNEQFF.

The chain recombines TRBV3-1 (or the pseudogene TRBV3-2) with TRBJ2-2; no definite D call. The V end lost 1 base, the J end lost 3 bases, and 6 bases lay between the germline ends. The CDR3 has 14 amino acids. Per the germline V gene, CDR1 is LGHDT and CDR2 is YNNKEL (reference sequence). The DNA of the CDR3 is TGTGCCAGCAGCCAAGGTCCGGACACCGGGGAGCTGTTTTTT. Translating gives CASSQGPDTGELFF.

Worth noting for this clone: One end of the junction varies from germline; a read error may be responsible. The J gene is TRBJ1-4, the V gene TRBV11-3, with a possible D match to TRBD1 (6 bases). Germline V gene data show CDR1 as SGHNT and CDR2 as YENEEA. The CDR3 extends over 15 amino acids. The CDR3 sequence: CASSLFTGSNEKLFF. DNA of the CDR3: TGTGCCAGCAGCTTATTTACAGGGTCTAACGAAAAACTGTTTTTT.

CDR3 amino acids: CASSFSGGANWETQYF. The CDR3, as DNA: TGTGCCAGCAGCTTTAGCGGGGGGGCAAATTGGGAGACCCAGTACTTC. The chain combines TRBV7-3 with TRBJ2-5, with TRBD2 matching over 11 bases. The V segment lost 3 bases and the J segment 5 bases; nucleotides outside the gene matches: 8. Germline values: CDR1 SGHTA, CDR2 FQGTGA. The CDR3 length is 16 residues.

The CDR3 sequence is CASSMGGLETQYF. For the CDR3, the DNA is TGTGCCAGTAGTATGGGGGGGTTGGAGACCCAGTACTTC. The chain combines TRBV19 with TRBJ2-5, with 7 bases fitting TRBD2. The V gene end was trimmed by 3 bases and the J gene end by 5 bases; junction bases not matched to a gene: 3. CDR3 length: 13 residues. Looked up from germline, CDR1 is LNHDA and CDR2 is SQIVND (reference sequence).

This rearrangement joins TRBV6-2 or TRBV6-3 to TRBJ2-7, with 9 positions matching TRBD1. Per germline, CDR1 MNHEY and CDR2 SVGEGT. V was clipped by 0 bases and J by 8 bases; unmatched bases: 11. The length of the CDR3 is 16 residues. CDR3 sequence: CASSYSTPGQGSKQYF. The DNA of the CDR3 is TGTGCCAGCAGTTACTCGACCCCGGGACAGGGAAGCAAGCAGTACTTC.

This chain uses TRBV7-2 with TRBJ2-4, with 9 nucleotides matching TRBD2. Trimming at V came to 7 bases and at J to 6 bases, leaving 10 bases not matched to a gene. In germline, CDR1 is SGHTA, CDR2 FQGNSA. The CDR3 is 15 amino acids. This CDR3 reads CASTPIAGVTNIQYF. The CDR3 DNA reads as TGTGCCAGCACCCCTATAGCGGGAGTAACAAACATTCAGTACTTC.

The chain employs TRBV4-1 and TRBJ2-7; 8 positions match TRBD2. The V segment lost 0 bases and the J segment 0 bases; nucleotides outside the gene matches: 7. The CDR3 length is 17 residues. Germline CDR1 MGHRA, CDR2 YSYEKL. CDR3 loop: CASSQEEKRGPSYEQYF. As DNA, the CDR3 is TGCGCCAGCAGCCAAGAAGAGAAGCGGGGGCCCTCCTACGAGCAGTACTTC.

The CDR3 nucleotides read TGTGCCACCAGCGCAGGGGGCCTCAACACCGGGGAGCTGTTTTTT. Protein: CATSAGGLNTGELFF. J is TRBJ2-2 and V is TRBV24-1, with 8 bases identical to TRBD1. The length of the CDR3 is 15 residues. CDR1 KGHDR and CDR2 SFDVKD come from the germline V gene. With V trimmed by 7 bases and J by 2 bases, 5 bases remained unmatched.

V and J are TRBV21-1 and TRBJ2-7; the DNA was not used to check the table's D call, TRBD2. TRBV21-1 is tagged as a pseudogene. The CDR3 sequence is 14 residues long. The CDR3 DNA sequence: TGTGCCAGCAGCAAAGTTCTAGGTGGGTACGAGCAGTACTTC. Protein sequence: CASSKVLGGYEQYF.

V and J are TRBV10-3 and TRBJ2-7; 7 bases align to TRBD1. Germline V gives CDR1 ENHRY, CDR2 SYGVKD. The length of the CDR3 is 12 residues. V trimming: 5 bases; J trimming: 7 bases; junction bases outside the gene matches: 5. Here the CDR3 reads CAISQSGGEQYF. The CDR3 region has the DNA TGTGCCATCAGTCAATCAGGGGGTGAGCAGTACTTC.

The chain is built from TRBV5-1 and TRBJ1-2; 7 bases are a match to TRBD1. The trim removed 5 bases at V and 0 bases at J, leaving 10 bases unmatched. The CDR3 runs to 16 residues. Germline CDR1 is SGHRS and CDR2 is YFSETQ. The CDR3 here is CASSRSGTEANYGYTF. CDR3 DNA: TGCGCCAGCAGTCGTTCCGGGACAGAAGCTAACTATGGCTACACCTTC.

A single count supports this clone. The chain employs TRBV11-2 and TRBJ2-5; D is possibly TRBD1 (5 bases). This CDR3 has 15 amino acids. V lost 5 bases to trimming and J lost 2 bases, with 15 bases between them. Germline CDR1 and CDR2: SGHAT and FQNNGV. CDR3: CASSLGAITQETQYF. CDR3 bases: TGTGCCAGCAGCCTAGGGGCAATAACACAAGAGACCCAGTACTTC.